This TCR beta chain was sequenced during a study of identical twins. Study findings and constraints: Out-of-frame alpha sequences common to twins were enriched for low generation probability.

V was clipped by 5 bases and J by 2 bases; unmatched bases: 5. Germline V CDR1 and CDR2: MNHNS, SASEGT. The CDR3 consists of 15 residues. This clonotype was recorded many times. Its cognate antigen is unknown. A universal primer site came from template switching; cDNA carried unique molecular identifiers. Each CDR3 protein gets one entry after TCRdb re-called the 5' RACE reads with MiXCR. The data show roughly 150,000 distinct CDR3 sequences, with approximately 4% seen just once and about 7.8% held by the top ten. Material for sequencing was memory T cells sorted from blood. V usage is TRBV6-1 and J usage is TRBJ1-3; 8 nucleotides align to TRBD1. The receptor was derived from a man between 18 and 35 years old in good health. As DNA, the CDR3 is TGTGCCAGCAGTACCACGACAGGGGCTGGAAACACCATATATTTT. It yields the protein CASSTTTGAGNTIYF.